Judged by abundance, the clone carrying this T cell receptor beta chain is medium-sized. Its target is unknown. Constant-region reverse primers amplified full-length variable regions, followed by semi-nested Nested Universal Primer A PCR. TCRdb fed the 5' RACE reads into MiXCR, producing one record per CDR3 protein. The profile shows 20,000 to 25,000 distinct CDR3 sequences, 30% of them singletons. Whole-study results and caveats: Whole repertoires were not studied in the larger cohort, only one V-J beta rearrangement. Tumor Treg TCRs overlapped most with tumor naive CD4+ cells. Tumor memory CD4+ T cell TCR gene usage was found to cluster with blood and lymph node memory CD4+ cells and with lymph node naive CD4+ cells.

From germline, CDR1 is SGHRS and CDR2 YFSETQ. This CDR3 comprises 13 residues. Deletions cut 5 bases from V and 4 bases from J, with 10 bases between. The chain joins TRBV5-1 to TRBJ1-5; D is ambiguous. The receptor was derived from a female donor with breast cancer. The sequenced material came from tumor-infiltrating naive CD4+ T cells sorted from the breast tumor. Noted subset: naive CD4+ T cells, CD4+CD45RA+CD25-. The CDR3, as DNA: TGCGCCAGCAGTATTGACACAAATCAGCCCCAGCATTTT. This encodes CASSIDTNQPQHF.